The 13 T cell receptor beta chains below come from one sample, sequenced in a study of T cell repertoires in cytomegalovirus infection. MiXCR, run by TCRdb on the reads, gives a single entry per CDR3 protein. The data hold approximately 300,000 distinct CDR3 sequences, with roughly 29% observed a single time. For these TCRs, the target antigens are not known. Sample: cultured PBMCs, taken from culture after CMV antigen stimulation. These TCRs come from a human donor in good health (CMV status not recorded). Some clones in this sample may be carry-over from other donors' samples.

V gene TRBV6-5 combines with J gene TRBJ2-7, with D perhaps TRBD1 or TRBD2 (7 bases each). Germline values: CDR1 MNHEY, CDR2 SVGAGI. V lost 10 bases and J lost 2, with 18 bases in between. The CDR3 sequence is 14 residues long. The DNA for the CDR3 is TGTGCCACGGGGAGACAGGGACTAACCTACGAGCAGTACTTC. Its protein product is CATGRQGLTYEQYF.

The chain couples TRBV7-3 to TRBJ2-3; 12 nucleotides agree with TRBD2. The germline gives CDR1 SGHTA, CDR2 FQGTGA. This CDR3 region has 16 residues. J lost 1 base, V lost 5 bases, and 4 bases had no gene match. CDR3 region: CASSLWTSGGTDTQYF. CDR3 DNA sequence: TGTGCCAGCAGCCTCTGGACTAGCGGGGGCACAGATACGCAGTATTTT. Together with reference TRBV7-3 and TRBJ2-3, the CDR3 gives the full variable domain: GAGVSQTPSNKVTEKGKYVELRCDPISGHTALYWYRQSLGQGPEFLIYFQGTGAADDSGLPNDRFFAVRPEGSVSTLKIQRTERGDSAVYLCASSLWTSGGTDTQYFGPGTRLTVL.

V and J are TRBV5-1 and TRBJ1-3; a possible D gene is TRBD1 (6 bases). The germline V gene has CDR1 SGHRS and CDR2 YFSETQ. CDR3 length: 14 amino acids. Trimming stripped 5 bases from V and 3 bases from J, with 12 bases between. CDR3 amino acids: CASRGQLVGNTIYF. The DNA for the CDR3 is TGCGCCAGCAGAGGACAGCTCGTTGGAAACACCATATATTTT.

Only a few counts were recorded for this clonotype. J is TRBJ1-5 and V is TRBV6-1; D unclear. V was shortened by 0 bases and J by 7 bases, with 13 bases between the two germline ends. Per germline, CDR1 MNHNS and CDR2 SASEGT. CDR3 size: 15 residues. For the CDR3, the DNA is TGTGCCAGCAGTGAAGCGCGGAAGGCAACGCAGCCCCAGCATTTT. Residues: CASSEARKATQPQHF.

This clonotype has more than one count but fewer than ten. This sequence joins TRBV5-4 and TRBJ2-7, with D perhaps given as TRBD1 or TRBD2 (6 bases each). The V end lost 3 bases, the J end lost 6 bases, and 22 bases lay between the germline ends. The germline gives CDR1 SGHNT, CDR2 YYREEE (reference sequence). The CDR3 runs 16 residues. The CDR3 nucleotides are TGTGCCAGCAGCTCCGGATTCGTTACAGGGAGGATCGAGCAGTACTTC. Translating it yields CASSSGFVTGRIEQYF. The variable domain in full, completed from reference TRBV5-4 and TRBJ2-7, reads ETGVTQSPTHLIKTRGQQVTLRCSSQSGHNTVSWYQQALGQGPQFIFQYYREEENGRGNFPPRFSGLQFPNYSSELNVNALELDDSALYLCASSSGFVTGRIEQYFGPGTRLTVT.

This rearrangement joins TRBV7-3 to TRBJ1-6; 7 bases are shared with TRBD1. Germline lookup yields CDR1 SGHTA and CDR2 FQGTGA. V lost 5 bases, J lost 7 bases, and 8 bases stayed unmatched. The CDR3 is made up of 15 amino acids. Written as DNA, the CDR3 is TGTGCCAGCAGCATGACAGGGAGTCGGAATTCACCCCTCCACTTT. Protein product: CASSMTGSRNSPLHF.

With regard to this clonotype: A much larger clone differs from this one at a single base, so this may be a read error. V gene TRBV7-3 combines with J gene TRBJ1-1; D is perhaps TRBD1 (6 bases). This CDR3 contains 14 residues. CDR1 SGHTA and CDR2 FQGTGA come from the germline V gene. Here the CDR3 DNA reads TGTGACAGCAGTCCCGCAGGGGTGAACACTGAAGCTTTCTTT. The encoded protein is CDSSPAGVNTEAFF. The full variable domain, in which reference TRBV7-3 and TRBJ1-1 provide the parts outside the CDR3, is GAGVSQTPSNKVTEKGKYVELRCDPISGHTALYWYRQSLGQGPEFLIYFQGTGAADDSGLPNDRFFAVRPEGSVSTLKIQRTERGDSAVYLCDSSPAGVNTEAFFGQGTRLTVV.

The CDR3 spells CASSSAQGTNYGYTF. CDR3 nucleotides: TGTGCCAGTAGTTCGGCACAGGGGACCAACTATGGCTACACCTTC. This chain connects TRBV19 to TRBJ1-2, with 7 positions matching TRBD1. The CDR3 spans 15 residues. Trimming removed 5 bases from V and 2 bases from J; junction bases left unmatched: 8. Per germline, CDR1 LNHDA and CDR2 SQIVND (reference sequence).

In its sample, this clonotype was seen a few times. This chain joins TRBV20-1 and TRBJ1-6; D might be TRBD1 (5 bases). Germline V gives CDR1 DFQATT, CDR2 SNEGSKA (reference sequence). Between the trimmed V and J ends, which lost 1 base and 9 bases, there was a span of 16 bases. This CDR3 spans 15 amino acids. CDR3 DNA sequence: TGCAGTGCTAGAGTTCCAGGTGGGGCGGGTTCACCCCTCCACTTT. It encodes CSARVPGGAGSPLHF.

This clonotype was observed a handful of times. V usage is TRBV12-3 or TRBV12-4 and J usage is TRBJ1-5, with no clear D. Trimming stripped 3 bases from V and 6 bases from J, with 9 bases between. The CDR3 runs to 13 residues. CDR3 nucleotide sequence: TGTGCCAGCAGTTTTTTGGGCTTTCAGCCCCAGCATTTT. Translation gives CASSFLGFQPQHF.

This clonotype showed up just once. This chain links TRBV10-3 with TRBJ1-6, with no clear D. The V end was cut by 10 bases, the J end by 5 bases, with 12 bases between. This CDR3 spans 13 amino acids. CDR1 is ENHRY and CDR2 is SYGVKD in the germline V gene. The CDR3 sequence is CATRMGDNSPLHF. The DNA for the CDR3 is TGTGCCACCCGGATGGGAGATAATTCACCCCTCCACTTT.

The DNA of the CDR3 is TGTGCCAGCTCACCAGCAGGCCATCAGCCCCAGCATTTT. Translated, it gives CASSPAGHQPQHF. This chain connects TRBV18 to TRBJ1-5; D gene uncertain. The V gene lost 2 bases and the J gene lost 5 bases, with 7 bases spanning the gap. Germline loops: CDR1 KGHSH, CDR2 LQKENI. The CDR3 is made up of 13 amino acids.

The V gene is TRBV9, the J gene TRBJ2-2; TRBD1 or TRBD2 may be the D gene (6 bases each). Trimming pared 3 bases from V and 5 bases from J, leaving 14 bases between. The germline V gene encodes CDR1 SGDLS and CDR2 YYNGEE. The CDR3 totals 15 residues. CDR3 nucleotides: TGTGCCAGCAGCGAAAGGGGGGCGAGAACCGGGGAGCTGTTTTTT. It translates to CASSERGARTGELFF. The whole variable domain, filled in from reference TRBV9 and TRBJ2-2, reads DSGVTQTPKHLITATGQRVTLRCSPRSGDLSVYWYQQSLDQGLQFLIQYYNGEERAKGNILERFSAQQFPDLHSELNLSSLELGDSALYFCASSERGARTGELFFGEGSRLTVL.